A selection of T cell receptor beta chains follows, all from one sample in a study of identical twins. MiXCR was run by TCRdb on the 5' RACE reads, yielding one entry per CDR3 protein. The sample has 400,000 to 650,000 distinct CDR3 sequences; about 20% are singletons. These records were also assigned to another study, of T cells expressing NK-cell markers.

The sample comprised CD4+ T cells sorted from blood. The receptors shown here come from a woman between 18 and 30 years old in good health. Each CDR3 is given with its conserved first and last residue. Each record gives: J gene, clone size, D gene, V gene, CDR3 DNA, CDR3 protein. The D gene is left open where the match is weak. Clone size, where shown, is once, few, many, or a class for clones that have expanded.

TRBJ1-6 few NA TRBV4-3 TGCGCCAGCAGCCAAGAGGGTGTGAGATCACCCCTCCACTTT CASSQEGVRSPLHF
TRBJ1-5 many NA TRBV12-3/TRBV12-4 TGTGCCAGCAGTTTACGGGGGATAGGGCAGCCCCAGCATTTT CASSLRGIGQPQHF
TRBJ1-2 few TRBD1 TRBV18 TGTGCCAGCTCACCACAGAGGGGACGGACAGGGATCTTTTATGGCTACACCTTC CASSPQRGRTGIFYGYTF
TRBJ2-1 few NA TRBV10-2 TGCGCCAGCAGTGAGGTACCGAATCCGAATGAGCAGTTCTTC CASSEVPNPNEQFF
TRBJ1-5 NA NA TRBV20-1 TGCAGCGCTCGGTCAGTCAATCAGCCCCAGCATTTT CSARSVNQPQHF
TRBJ1-5 NA NA TRBV20-1 TGCAGTGCTAGGAACTTCGCCTACGGCCCCCAGCATTTT CSARNFAYGPQHF
TRBJ2-7 few TRBD1 TRBV10-3 TGTGCCATCAGCGGACAGGGGAGGGACGAGCAGTACTTC CAISGQGRDEQYF
TRBJ1-4 NA NA TRBV15 TGTGCCACCAGCGTGGGCCCTGAGGGAAAACTGTTTTTT CATSVGPEGKLFF
TRBJ2-7 many NA TRBV20-1 TGCAGTGCTAGGGGACTGCACTACGAGCAGTACTTC CSARGLHYEQYF
TRBJ2-3 few TRBD2 TRBV20-1 TGCAGTGTAGCGGGACGCACAGATACGCAGTATTTT CSVAGRTDTQYF
TRBJ2-7 few TRBD2 TRBV6-1 TGTGCCAGCAGTCCACGGGAGGGCTCCTACGAGCAGTACTTC CASSPREGSYEQYF
TRBJ2-2 many TRBD2 TRBV4-3 TGCGCCAGCAGCTATAGCGGGAAGCTCACCGGGGAGCTGTTTTTT CASSYSGKLTGELFF
TRBJ1-4 few TRBD1 TRBV7-3 TGTGCCAGCAGCTTCGCCGGGGGACAGGCTTATGAAAAACTGTTTTTT CASSFAGGQAYEKLFF
TRBJ2-7 NA NA TRBV28 TGTGCCAGCAGTTTAAGAGGGGCTCGCAACGAGCAGTACTTC CASSLRGARNEQYF